A single sample is the source of the 8 T cell receptor beta chains below, sequenced in a study of T cells after yellow fever vaccination. In TCRdb, the 5' RACE reads were re-called with MiXCR into one record per CDR3 protein. The table has roughly 120,000 distinct CDR3 sequences, roughly 6.7% seen once. The sample consisted of CD4+ T cells sorted from PBMCs, taken 10 to 11 days after the first yellow fever vaccination. Receptors originate from a man aged 18 to 29 who received the YFV17D yellow fever vaccine.

This clonotype was detected ten times or more. The chain carries TRBV20-1 and TRBJ2-1, with 8 bases matching TRBD2. The CDR3 sequence is 12 residues long. The germline gives CDR1 DFQATT, CDR2 SNEGSKA (reference sequence). After removal of 5 bases from V and 9 bases from J, the junction contained 6 bases not matched to a gene. The CDR3 here is CSAAGGKPEQFF. The CDR3 DNA follows: TGCAGTGCTGCGGGGGGAAAACCTGAGCAGTTCTTC.

This chain links TRBV5-4 with TRBJ2-1; TRBD2 agrees at 15 bases. The CDR3 runs 18 residues. The V segment lost 2 bases and the J segment 8 bases; nucleotides outside the gene matches: 11. Germline CDR1 is SGHNT and CDR2 is YYREEE (reference sequence). CDR3 coding DNA: TGTGCCAGCAGCTTTCGTGGACTAGCGGGGGGGCGGGCCCATGAGCAGTTCTTC. Translated: CASSFRGLAGGRAHEQFF.

This clonotype was seen ten or more times. The chain joins TRBV20-1 to TRBJ2-2; a weak D match, TRBD1 (5 bases). Germline V gene lookup returns CDR1 DFQATT and CDR2 SNEGSKA (reference sequence). The CDR3 has 16 residues. The V end lost 6 bases, the J end lost 2 bases, and 19 bases lay between the germline ends. CDR3: CSARDGAAFNTGELFF. In DNA form, the CDR3 reads TGCAGTGCCCGAGATGGGGCAGCGTTTAACACCGGGGAGCTGTTTTTT.

This clonotype was observed a single time. A much larger clone lies a single base off, so this may be a read error. The chain uses TRBV15 and TRBJ2-2; D gene uncertain. The CDR3 loop spans 13 amino acids. Germline V lookup: CDR1 LNHNV, CDR2 YYDKDF (reference sequence). The CDR3: CAASRVPTGELFF. Written as DNA, the CDR3 is TGTGCCGCCAGCAGAGTCCCCACCGGGGAGCTGTTTTTT. Complete variable domain (other parts from reference TRBV15 and TRBJ2-2): DAMVIQNPRYQVTQFGKPVTLSCSQTLNHNVMYWYQQKSSQAPKLLFHYYDKDFNNEADTPDNFQSRRPNTSFCFLDIRSPGLGDTAMYLCAASRVPTGELFFGEGSRLTVL.

This clonotype appeared once. A read error may explain this, as a much larger clone is one base away. Since the CDR3 does not end with the conserved phenylalanine or tryptophan, this likely comes from a read error. V is TRBV7-2 and J is TRBJ2-2; either TRBD1 or TRBD2 may supply D (5 bases each). Germline V gene lookup returns CDR1 SGHTA and CDR2 FQGNSA. Trimming took off 6 bases at V and 2 bases at J, with 13 bases between the two ends. The CDR3 sequence is 15 residues long. The CDR3 DNA is TGTGCCAGCAGTTCCGGGACCCGAAACACCGGGGAGCTGTTTTAT. This sequence encodes CASSSGTRNTGELFY.

This clonotype occurred many times. The chain has TRBV12-3 or TRBV12-4 and TRBJ1-2; D unclear. Trimming removed 1 base from V and 5 bases from J, with 20 bases in between. This CDR3 is built from 17 residues. The CDR3 region has the DNA TGTGCCAGCAGTTTAGTAATTGGATTGGGCATAAGTTATGGCTACACCTTC. The encoded protein is CASSLVIGLGISYGYTF.

This clonotype was recorded at least ten times. The chain combines TRBV4-2 with TRBJ2-5, with TRBD1 identical over 9 bases. Germline lookup yields CDR1 LGHNA and CDR2 YNFKEQ. Losses at the gene ends were 3 bases for V and 3 bases for J; bases not matched to a gene: 2. This CDR3 has 14 amino acids. The CDR3: CASSHGQGKETQYF. CDR3 sequence (DNA): TGTGCCAGCAGCCACGGACAGGGGAAAGAGACCCAGTACTTC.

This clonotype has ten or more counts. The chain links TRBV4-3 to TRBJ2-5, with 10 bases matching TRBD2. V trimming: 9 bases; J trimming: 5 bases; junction bases outside the gene matches: 9. Looked up from germline, CDR1 is LGHNA and CDR2 is YSLEER. This CDR3 region has 14 residues. DNA of the CDR3: TGCGCCAGTGCCCAGCGGGGGGGCAGGGAGACCCAGTACTTC. Its translation is CASAQRGGRETQYF.